This T cell receptor beta chain originates from a study of cytomegalovirus exposure and HLA in healthy donors. 13 Jbeta primers and 60 Vbeta primers were used for the PCR. The protocol was immunoSEQ multiplex PCR, while the TCRdb copy is restricted to in-frame clones and leaves out a portion. The sample contains more than 85,000 clones, around 78% of which appear only once. The CDR3 has 13 amino acids. Germline values: CDR1 MNHEY, CDR2 SVGAGI. Between the trimmed V and J ends, which lost 6 bases and 5 bases, there was a span of 14 bases. Study findings and constraints: Association of a missense DCLRE1C variant with TCR beta V- and J-gene trimming was reported in a later analysis.

This clone was seen only a few times. What it binds is not known. The clonotype comes from a woman under 40 in good health and CMV-seronegative. The sample consisted of PBMCs. V is TRBV6-5 and J is TRBJ2-7; D gene ambiguous. The chain's CDR3 is CASRSSGNHEQYF. CDR3 nucleotides: TGTGCCAGCAGATCGTCAGGAAATCACGAGCAGTACTTC.